Many counts were recorded for the clone carrying this TCR beta chain. The germline V and J ends were trimmed by 6 bases and 1 base, with 9 bases remaining between them. This CDR3 comprises 13 residues. Germline V gene data show CDR1 as ENHRY and CDR2 as SYGVKD. This sample is part of a study of T cells in Graves' hyperthyroidism and ophthalmopathy. RNA transcripts provided the source from which TCR beta CDR3 regions were amplified. HTBI primers were employed in a first-round RT-PCR of the TCR CDR3. Via MiXCR, TCRdb re-called the multiplex PCR reads, giving one row per CDR3 protein. This sample has about 47,000 distinct CDR3 sequences, with 45% to 65% found just once.

The rearrangement uses TRBV10-3 and TRBJ1-1; D remains ambiguous. The clonotype comes from a man between 18 and 29 years old with Graves' hyperthyroidism. The sequenced sample was peripheral blood or thyroid tissue (not recorded which). In nucleotides, the CDR3 is TGTGCCATCAGACCGGGCAAGAACACTGAAGCTTTCTTT. This sequence encodes CAIRPGKNTEAFF.